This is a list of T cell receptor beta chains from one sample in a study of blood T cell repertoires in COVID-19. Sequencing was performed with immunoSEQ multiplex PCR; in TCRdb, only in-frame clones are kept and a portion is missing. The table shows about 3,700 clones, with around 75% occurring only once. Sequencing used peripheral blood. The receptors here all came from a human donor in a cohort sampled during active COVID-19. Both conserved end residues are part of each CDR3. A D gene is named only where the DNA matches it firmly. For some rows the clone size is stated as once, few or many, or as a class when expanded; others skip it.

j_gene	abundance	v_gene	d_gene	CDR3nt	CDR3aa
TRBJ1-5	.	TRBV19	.	TGTGCCAGTAGTCGCGACAGGAATCAGCCCCAGCATTTT	CASSRDRNQPQHF
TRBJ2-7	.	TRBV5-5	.	TGTGCCAGCAGCTTGATTCCGGGACAAGGAATTGGGGAGCAGTACTTC	CASSLIPGQGIGEQYF
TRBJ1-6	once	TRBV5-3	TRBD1	TGTGCCAGAAGGTACCACGGGACAGCTAATTCACCCCTCCACTTT	CARRYHGTANSPLHF
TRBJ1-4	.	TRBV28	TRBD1	TGTGCCAGCAGCGCTGCTACATCCCGACAGGGAGTGAGAGAAAAACTGTTTTTT	CASSAATSRQGVREKLFF
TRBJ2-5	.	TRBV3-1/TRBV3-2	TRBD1	TGTGCCAGCAGCCAAATGACAGGGGGTGAGACCCAGTACTTC	CASSQMTGGETQYF
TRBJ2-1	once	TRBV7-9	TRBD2	TGTGCCAGCAGCTCAGGGGTGCTAGCGGGAGGGCCCTTCCTCGGTGAGCAGTTCTTC	CASSSGVLAGGPFLGEQFF
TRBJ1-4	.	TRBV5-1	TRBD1	TGCGCCAGCAGCCCGGTGGTCACAGGGGGCCGAGGAAAACTGTTTTTT	CASSPVVTGGRGKLFF
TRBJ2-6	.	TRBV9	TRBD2	TGTGCCAGCAGCGTAGCTTTAGCGGGAGGGCTTGGGGCCAACGTCCTGACTTTC	CASSVALAGGLGANVLTF
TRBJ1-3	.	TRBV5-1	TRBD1	TGCGCCAGCAGCCCCGACAGGGGCCCACTCTCTGGAAACACCATATATTTT	CASSPDRGPLSGNTIYF
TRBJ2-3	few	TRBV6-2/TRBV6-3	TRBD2	TGTGCCAGCAGTTATAGGCTAGCGGGGGAGACAGATACGCAGTATTTT	CASSYRLAGETDTQYF
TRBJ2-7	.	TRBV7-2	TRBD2	TGTGCCAGCAGCTTAGTCGGCGGGGGGGCCGTTTACGAGCAGTACTTC	CASSLVGGGAVYEQYF
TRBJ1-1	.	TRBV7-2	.	TGTGCCAGCAGCTTCCTAAGCCTCACTGAAGCTTTCTTT	CASSFLSLTEAFF
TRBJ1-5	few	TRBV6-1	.	TGTGCCAGCAGTGAAACCACAGGGATCGGCAATCAGCCCCAGCATTTT	CASSETTGIGNQPQHF
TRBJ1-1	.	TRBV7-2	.	TGTGCCAGCAGCTTAGATCTCCCTGAAGCTTTCTTT	CASSLDLPEAFF
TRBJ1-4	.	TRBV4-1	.	TGCGCCAGCAGCCAAGATACAGCCTATAATGAAAAACTGTTTTTT	CASSQDTAYNEKLFF
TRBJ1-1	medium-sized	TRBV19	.	TGTGCCAGTAATACAGGGTTGGCTGAAGCTTTCTTT	CASNTGLAEAFF
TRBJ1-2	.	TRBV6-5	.	TGTGCCAGCAGTTACCGCGGATCATCCTATGGCTACACCTTC	CASSYRGSSYGYTF
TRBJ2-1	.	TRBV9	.	TGTGCCAGCAGCGGAGCTCTGAGCGAGCAGTTCTTC	CASSGALSEQFF
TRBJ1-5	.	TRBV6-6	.	TGTGCCAGCAGGGAGGACAGAGCCAATCAGCCCCAGCATTTT	CASREDRANQPQHF
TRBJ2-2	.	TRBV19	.	TGTGCCAGTAGTATCAGAGGGAACACCGGGGAGCTGTTTTTT	CASSIRGNTGELFF
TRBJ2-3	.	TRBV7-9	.	TGTGCCAGCAGCCCCTGGACAGCTAGCACAGATACGCAGTATTTT	CASSPWTASTDTQYF
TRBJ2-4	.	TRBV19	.	TGTGCCAGTAGTATAGTGTTGCTGGGGGCAAGCCGTAAAAACATTCAGTACTTC	CASSIVLLGASRKNIQYF
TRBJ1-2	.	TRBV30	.	TGTGCCTGGGTACGAGGAAGGGGCCCGGTGGGCTACACCTTC	CAWVRGRGPVGYTF
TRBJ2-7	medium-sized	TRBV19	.	TGTGCCAGTAGTATAGTCCCTAGCGACGAGCAGTACTTC	CASSIVPSDEQYF
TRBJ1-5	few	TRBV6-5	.	TGTTCAGCGCGGCAGGGTAAAAATCAGCCCCAGCATTTT	CSARQGKNQPQHF
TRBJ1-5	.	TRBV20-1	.	TGCAGTGCTAGTAGGAGGGTTGGCAATCAGCCCCAGCATTTT	CSASRRVGNQPQHF
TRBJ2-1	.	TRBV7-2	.	TGTGCCAGCAGCTTTGGTGCACAGTCCTACAATGAGCAGTTCTTC	CASSFGAQSYNEQFF
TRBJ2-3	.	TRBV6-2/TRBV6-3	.	TGTGCCAGCAACCCACAGGGATCCACAGATACGCAGTATTTT	CASNPQGSTDTQYF
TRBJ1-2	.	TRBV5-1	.	TGCGCCAGCAGCCTGGGGAGCGCAGCTAACTATGGCTACACCTTC	CASSLGSAANYGYTF
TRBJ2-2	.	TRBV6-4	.	TGTGCCAGCAGAGAGGGCGGGGAGCTGTTTTTT	CASREGGELFF
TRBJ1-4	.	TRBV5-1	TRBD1	TGCGCCAGCACCTCGGGACAGGGTGGAGAAAAACTGTTTTTT	CASTSGQGGEKLFF
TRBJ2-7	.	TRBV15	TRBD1	TGTGCCACCAGCAGGGAAACCGGGACAGGGTCTGACGAGCAGTACTTC	CATSRETGTGSDEQYF
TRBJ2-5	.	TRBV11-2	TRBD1	TGTGCCAGCAGCCCCTGGGGACAGGGTATAGAAGAGACCCAGTACTTC	CASSPWGQGIEETQYF
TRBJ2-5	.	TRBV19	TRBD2	TGTGCCAGTAGTATATTGGCGGGGGAAAAAGAGACCCAGTACTTC	CASSILAGEKETQYF
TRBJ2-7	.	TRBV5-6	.	TGTGCCAGCAGCGACAGGCTTCGTGTCGACGAGCAGTACTTC	CASSDRLRVDEQYF
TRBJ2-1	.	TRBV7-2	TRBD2	TGTGCCAGCAGCCCACGGACTAGCGGGGGGGCTCAGTTCTTC	CASSPRTSGGAQFF
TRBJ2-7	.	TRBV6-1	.	TGTGCCAGCAGTGAAAACAGGGCCCACGAGCAGTACTTC	CASSENRAHEQYF
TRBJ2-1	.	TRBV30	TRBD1	TGTGCTCAAAGCCGGGGACAGGGGGTAAATGAGCAGTTCTTC	CAQSRGQGVNEQFF
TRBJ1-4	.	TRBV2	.	TGTGCCAGCAGTGATGAGTACGGGGTAATCGAAAAACTGTTTTTT	CASSDEYGVIEKLFF
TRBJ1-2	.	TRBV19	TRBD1	TGTGCCAGTAGTACCGGGACAGACTACACCTTC	CASSTGTDYTF
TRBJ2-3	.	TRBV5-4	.	TGTGCCAGCAGCTTGCTTTCGACAGACACAGATACGCAGTATTTT	CASSLLSTDTDTQYF
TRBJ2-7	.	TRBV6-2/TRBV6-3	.	TGTGCCAGCAGTTACATGCAGCGGGTCCTCAGCGAGCAGTACTTC	CASSYMQRVLSEQYF
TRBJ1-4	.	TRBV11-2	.	TGTGCCAGCAGCTTCGACTATCCCAAAAAACTGTTTTTT	CASSFDYPKKLFF
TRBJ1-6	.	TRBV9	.	TGTGCCAGCAGCGTAGAGGACAGTAATTCACCCCTCCACTTT	CASSVEDSNSPLHF
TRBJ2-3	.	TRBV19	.	TGTGCCAGTAGTATCCGCAGGACAGATACGCAGTATTTT	CASSIRRTDTQYF
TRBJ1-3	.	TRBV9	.	TGTGCCAGCAGCGCACTCTTGGGAGGCAGCTCTGGAAACACCATATATTTT	CASSALLGGSSGNTIYF
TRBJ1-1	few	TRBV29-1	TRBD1	TGCAGCGATACCACAGGGGGGGCCCCTAAAGCTTTCTTT	CSDTTGGAPKAFF
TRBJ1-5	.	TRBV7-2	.	TGTGCCAGCAGCGCAAGTTCGGTAGGGGTGCAGCCCCAGCATTTT	CASSASSVGVQPQHF
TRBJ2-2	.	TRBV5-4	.	TGTGCCAGCAGGCTAAACTCCGGGGAGCTGTTTTTT	CASRLNSGELFF
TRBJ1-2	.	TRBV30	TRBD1	TGTGCCTGGAGAGGACAGGGGAGGGTTGGCTACACCTTC	CAWRGQGRVGYTF
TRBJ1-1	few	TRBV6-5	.	TGTGCCAGCAGTTACTCTGAGGTGACTGAAGCTTTCTTT	CASSYSEVTEAFF
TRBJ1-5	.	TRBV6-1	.	TGTGCCAGCAGTGATGAGGCCCATCAGCCCCAGCATTTT	CASSDEAHQPQHF
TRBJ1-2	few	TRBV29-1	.	TGCAGCGTTGGCCAGGGTGGTGACTACACCTTC	CSVGQGGDYTF
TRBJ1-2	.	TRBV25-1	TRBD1	TGTGCCAGCAGTGACTCCGGGACAGGGGGCGCCTATGGCTACACCTTC	CASSDSGTGGAYGYTF